This T cell receptor (beta chain) was recovered during a study of glioma-infiltrating T cells after dendritic cell vaccination (dated by TCRdb to between 2015 and 2016). For the wider study: Of the approximately 15 glioblastoma patients in the cohort, all drawn from Phase I and II dendritic cell vaccination trials, 9 were newly diagnosed and 6 had recurrent disease. Between about 2003 and 2012, patients were given autologous tumor lysate-pulsed dendritic cell vaccination. To make the vaccine, monocyte-derived dendritic cells were cultured for approximately 7 days with IL-4 and GM-CSF and then pulsed overnight with autologous tumor lysate. Three intradermal dendritic cell vaccine injections were administered to patients at biweekly intervals in the arm below the axilla. In glioblastoma patients vaccinated with dendritic cells, deep sequencing of TCR beta CDR3 regions served to measure tumor-infiltrating lymphocyte content and to compare repertoires between tumor and blood. TCR sequencing metrics, including TIL content and tumor-blood repertoire overlap, were correlated with survival after dendritic cell vaccination. Study-wide conclusions, independent of this receptor: Higher estimated pretreatment TIL content predicted longer time to progression and overall survival after dendritic cell vaccination. The cohort was small and heterogeneous, only a few patients had full blood and tumor sets, and even fewer had initial-recurrent tumor pairs. The response model built on TCR overlap across three groups was characterized as speculative, with prospective validation still needed. TCR clonality showed no direct relationship with survival, which suggests that a diverse polyclonal response may be important.

TCRB CDR3 regions were amplified from about 2 ug genomic DNA, or all available DNA if less, using the immunoSEQ assay. The multiplex PCR employed 60 forward primers targeting TCR V beta segments and 13 reverse primers targeting J beta segments. To estimate reads per starting template, synthetic control templates were spiked into each sample at limiting dilution. Reads of 87 bp were generated by sequencing on the Illumina HiSeq System. As for the authors' bioinformatics: PCR and sequencing errors were removed by merging closely related sequences with a nearest neighbor algorithm. TCR overlap was defined as the percentage of unique tumor TCR beta sequences that were also present in the same patient's peripheral blood. TCRdb re-hosts the immuneACCESS table, in-frame sequences only. Its copies lack some clones; in the studies checked, an unresolved V gene accounts for under half of them, and the cause for the rest is not known. The DNA was the basis for D and trimming; V, J and clone size are from that table. For this sample there are fewer than 90,000 clones; roughly 80% appear just once. Of the sample, under 8% is held by the ten largest clones.

The label giving this sample's time point can be read as: after dendritic cell vaccination, including at tumor progression/relapse. Patients were selected on the basis of adequate residual fresh-frozen tumor tissue and more than two years of available survival data. An isocitrate dehydrogenase mutation was not carried by any of the glioblastoma patients, although molecular status was otherwise variable. PBMC were collected before vaccination, two weeks after the third vaccination, and at tumor progression if tumor progression occurred. The Qiagen DNeasy Blood extraction Kit was used to extract genomic DNA. As for this clone: Its antigen is still unknown. Qualities for individual bases were not recorded, and no much larger clone is one base off.

The CDR3 runs 14 residues from the cysteine to the phenylalanine. CDR3 DNA only is kept here, 42 bases in frame from base 1. As encoded in the germline V gene, CDR1 is SGHTA while CDR2 is FQGNSA. The V end loses 2 bases and the J end loses 0 bases, and a stretch of 8 bases separates them. This clonotype was sampled from a human donor with glioblastoma. The chain is made from TRBV7-2 and TRBJ2-7, and possibly TRBD1, on 6 matching bases. The sequences come from blood, collected after dendritic cell vaccination. The sequenced DNA is TGTGCCAGCAGCTTAACGGACAGCTCCTACGAGCAGTACTTC. The encoded protein is CASSLTDSSYEQYF.